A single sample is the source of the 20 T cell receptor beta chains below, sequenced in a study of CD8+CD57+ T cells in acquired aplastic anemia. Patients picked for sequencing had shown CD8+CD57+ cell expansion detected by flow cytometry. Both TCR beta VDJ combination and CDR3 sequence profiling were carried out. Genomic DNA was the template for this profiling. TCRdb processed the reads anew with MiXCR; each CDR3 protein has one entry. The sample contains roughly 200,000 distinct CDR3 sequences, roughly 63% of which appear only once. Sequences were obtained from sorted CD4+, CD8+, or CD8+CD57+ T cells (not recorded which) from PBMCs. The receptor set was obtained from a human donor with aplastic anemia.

The CDR3 region is CATSKVGEDTQYF. CDR3 coding DNA: TGTGCCACCAGTAAGGTTGGCGAGGATACGCAGTATTTT. This chain uses TRBV24-1 with TRBJ2-3; D call uncertain. This CDR3 contains 13 residues. V gave up 6 bases and J gave up 6 bases, with 12 bases separating them. Germline lookup yields CDR1 KGHDR and CDR2 SFDVKD.

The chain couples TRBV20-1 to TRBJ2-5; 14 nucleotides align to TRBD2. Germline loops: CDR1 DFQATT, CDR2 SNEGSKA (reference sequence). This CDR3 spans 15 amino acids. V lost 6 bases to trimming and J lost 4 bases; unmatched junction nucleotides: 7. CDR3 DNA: TGCAGTGCGTCGGGACTAGCGGGAGTAGGAGAGACCCAGTACTTC. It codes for CSASGLAGVGETQYF.

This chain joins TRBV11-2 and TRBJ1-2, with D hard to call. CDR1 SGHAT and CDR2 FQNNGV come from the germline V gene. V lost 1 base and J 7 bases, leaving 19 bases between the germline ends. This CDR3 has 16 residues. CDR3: CASSLGPTGWVGGYTF. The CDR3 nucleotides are TGTGCCAGCAGCTTAGGCCCCACGGGATGGGTGGGTGGCTACACCTTC.

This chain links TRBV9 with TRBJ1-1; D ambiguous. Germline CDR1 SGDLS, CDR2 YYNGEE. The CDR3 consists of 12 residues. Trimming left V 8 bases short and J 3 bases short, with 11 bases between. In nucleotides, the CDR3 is TGTGCCAGTGCGGGAGAGTACACTGAAGCTTTCTTT. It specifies CASAGEYTEAFF.

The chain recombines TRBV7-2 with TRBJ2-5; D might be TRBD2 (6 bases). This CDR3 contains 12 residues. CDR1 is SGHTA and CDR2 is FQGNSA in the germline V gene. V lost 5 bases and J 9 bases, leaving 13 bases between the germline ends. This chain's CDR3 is CASSNDGGSQYF. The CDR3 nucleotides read TGTGCCAGCAGCAACGATGGGGGGTCCCAGTACTTC.

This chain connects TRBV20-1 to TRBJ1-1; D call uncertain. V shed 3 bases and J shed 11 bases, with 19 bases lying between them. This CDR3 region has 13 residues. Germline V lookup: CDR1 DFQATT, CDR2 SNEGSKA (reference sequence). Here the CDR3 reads CSARRMDGPWAFF. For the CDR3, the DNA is TGCAGTGCTAGGAGAATGGACGGGCCGTGGGCTTTCTTT.

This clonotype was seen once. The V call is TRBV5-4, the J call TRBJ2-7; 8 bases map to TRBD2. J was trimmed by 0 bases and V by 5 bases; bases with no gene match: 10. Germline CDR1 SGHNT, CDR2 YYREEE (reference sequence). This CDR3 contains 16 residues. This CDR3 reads CASSDGGGRSSYEQYF. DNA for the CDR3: TGTGCCAGCAGTGACGGGGGGGGACGTTCCTCCTACGAGCAGTACTTC. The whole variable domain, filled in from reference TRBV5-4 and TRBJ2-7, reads ETGVTQSPTHLIKTRGQQVTLRCSSQSGHNTVSWYQQALGQGPQFIFQYYREEENGRGNFPPRFSGLQFPNYSSELNVNALELDDSALYLCASSDGGGRSSYEQYFGPGTRLTVT.

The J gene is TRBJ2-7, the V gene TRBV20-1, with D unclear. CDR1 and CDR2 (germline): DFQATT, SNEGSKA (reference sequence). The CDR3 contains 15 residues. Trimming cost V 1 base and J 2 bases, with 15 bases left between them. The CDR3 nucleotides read TGCAGTGCTAGAGGGGTAGTAGCCCATCCCTACGAGCAGTACTTC. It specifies CSARGVVAHPYEQYF.

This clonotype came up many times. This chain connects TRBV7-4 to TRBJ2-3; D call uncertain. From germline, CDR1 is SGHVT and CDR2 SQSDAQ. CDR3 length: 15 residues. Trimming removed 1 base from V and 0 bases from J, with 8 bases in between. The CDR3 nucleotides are TGTGCCAGCAGCTTAGGGTATTCTAGCACAGATACGCAGTATTTT. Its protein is CASSLGYSSTDTQYF.

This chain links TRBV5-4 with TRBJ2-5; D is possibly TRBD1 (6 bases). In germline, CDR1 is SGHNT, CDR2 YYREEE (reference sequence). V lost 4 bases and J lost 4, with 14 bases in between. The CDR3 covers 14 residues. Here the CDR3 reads CASSRKGEGETQYF. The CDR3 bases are TGTGCCAGCAGCAGGAAGGGGGAAGGAGAGACCCAGTACTTC. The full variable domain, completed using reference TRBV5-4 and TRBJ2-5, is ETGVTQSPTHLIKTRGQQVTLRCSSQSGHNTVSWYQQALGQGPQFIFQYYREEENGRGNFPPRFSGLQFPNYSSELNVNALELDDSALYLCASSRKGEGETQYFGPGTRLLVL.

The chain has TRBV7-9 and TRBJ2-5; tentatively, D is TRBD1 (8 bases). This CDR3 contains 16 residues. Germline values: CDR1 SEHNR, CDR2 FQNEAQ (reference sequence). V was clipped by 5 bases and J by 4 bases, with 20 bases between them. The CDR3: CASSRGQGGGGETQYF. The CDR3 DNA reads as TGTGCCAGCAGCCGCGGACAGGGAGGGGGGGGAGAGACCCAGTACTTC.

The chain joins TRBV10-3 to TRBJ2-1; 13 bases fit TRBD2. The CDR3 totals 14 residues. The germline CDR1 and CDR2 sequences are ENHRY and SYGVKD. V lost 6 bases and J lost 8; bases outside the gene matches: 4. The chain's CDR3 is CAISGTSGIYEQFF. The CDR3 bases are TGTGCCATCAGCGGGACTAGCGGGATTTATGAGCAGTTCTTC.

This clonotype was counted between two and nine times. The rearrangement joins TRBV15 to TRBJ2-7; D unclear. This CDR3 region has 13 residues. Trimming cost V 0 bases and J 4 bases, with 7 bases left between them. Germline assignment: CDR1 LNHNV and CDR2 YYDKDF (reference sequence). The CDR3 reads CATSRDVTYEQYF. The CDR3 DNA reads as TGTGCCACCAGCAGAGACGTGACGTACGAGCAGTACTTC.

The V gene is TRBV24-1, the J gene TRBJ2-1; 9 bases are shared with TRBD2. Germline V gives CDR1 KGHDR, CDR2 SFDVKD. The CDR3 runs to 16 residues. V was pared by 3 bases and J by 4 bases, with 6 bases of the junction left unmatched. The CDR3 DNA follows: TGTGCCACCAGTGATCACGGGACTAGCACATACAATGAGCAGTTCTTC. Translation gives CATSDHGTSTYNEQFF.

In DNA, the CDR3 is TGTGCCAGCAGCCGACAGGAGAATAATTCACCCCTCCACTTT. Translation gives CASSRQENNSPLHF. J is TRBJ1-6 and V is TRBV2, with D perhaps matching TRBD1 (6 bases). The V end was cut by 6 bases, the J end by 5 bases, with 11 bases between. The CDR3 consists of 14 residues. CDR1 is SNHLY and CDR2 is FYNNEI in the germline V gene.

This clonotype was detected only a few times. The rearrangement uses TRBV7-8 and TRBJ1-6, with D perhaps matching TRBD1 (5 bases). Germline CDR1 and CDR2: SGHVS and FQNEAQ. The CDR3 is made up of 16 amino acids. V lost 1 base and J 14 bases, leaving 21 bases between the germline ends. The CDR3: CASSLGLGQALVTLHF. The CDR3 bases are TGTGCCAGCAGCTTAGGTTTGGGGCAAGCGCTTGTGACCCTCCACTTT.

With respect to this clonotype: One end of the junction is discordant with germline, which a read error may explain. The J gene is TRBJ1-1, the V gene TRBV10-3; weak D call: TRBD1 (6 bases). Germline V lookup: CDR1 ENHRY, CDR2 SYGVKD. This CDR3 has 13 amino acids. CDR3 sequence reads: CAIMARGGIEVFF. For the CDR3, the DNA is TGTGCCATCATGGCCAGGGGAGGAATTGAAGTTTTCTTT.

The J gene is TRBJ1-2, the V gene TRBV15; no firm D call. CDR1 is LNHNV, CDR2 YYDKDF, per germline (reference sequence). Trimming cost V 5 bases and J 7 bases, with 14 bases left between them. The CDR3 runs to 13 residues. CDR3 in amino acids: CATSPSAAAGYTF. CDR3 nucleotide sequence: TGTGCCACCAGCCCATCGGCGGCCGCTGGCTACACCTTC.

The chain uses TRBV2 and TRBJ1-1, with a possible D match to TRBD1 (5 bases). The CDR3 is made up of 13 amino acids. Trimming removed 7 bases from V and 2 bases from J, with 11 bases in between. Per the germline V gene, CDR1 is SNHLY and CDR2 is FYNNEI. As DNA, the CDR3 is TGTGCCAGCACGGGACCGGGAAACACTGAAGCTTTCTTT. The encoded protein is CASTGPGNTEAFF.

CDR3 nucleotide sequence: TGTGCCACCAGTGATTCAGGGAGAAATCAGCCCCAGCATTTT. Translated: CATSDSGRNQPQHF. The rearrangement links TRBV24-1 to TRBJ1-5; perhaps TRBD1 as D (5 bases). The ends were cut back, 2 bases at V and 4 bases at J, with 8 bases in the middle. Looked up from germline, CDR1 is KGHDR and CDR2 is SFDVKD. The CDR3 contains 14 residues.